The source of this T cell receptor (beta chain) is a study of brain T cells in children with intractable seizures. TCRdb keeps only in-frame clones here, not all; method: immunoSEQ multiplex PCR. Of roughly 120,000 clones in the sample, approximately 94% are singletons; the top ten hold 3.5% to 4%. This TCR came from a boy under two years old with hemimegalencephaly and intractable seizures. The sample here was peripheral blood, taken at surgery.

The CDR3 DNA reads TGTGCCAGCAGCAAAGGGGATCCTAGCGGGAGTTCCGGGGAGCTGTTTTTT. This translates into CASSKGDPSGSSGELFF. The chain employs TRBV21-1 and TRBJ2-2; TRBD2 is taken as the D call from the table, unchecked against the DNA. TRBV21-1 is labeled a pseudogene. The CDR3 sequence is 17 residues long.